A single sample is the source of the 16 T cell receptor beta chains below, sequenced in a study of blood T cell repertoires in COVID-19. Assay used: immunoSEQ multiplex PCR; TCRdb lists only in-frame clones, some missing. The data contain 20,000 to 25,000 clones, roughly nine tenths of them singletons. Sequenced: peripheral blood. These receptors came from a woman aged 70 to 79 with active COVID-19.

Here the CDR3 reads CASSLGGGGYNEQFF. The CDR3 nucleotides read TGTGCCAGCAGCTTGGGAGGGGGGGGATACAATGAGCAGTTCTTC. The chain recombines TRBV5-4 with TRBJ2-1, with D possibly being TRBD2 (7 bases). This CDR3 is built from 15 residues. With 0 bases removed from V and 4 bases from J, the gap between germline ends came to 11 bases. Germline V gives CDR1 SGHNT, CDR2 YYREEE (reference sequence).

The CDR3 DNA follows: TGCGCCAGCAGCGTACAGGGTGGTGACTATGGCTACACCTTC. It codes for CASSVQGGDYGYTF. The chain joins TRBV4-3 to TRBJ1-2, with a tentative D call TRBD1 (6 bases). The CDR3 extends over 14 amino acids. Germline V gene sequence: CDR1 LGHNA, CDR2 YSLEER. Trimming removed 5 bases at V and 3 bases at J, with 13 bases between.

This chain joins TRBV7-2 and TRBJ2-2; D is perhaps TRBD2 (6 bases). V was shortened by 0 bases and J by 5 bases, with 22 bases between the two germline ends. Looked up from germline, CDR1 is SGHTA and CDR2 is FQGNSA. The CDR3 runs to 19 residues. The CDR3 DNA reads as TGTGCCAGCAGCTTAGCCCAATCGCGCGGGGTCCGGGGGACCGGGGAGCTGTTTTTT. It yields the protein CASSLAQSRGVRGTGELFF.

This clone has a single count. The DNA of the CDR3 is TGTGCTAGTGGCCTTCTTAGCGGGGGCTCTAGCACAGATACGCAGTATTTT. Amino acid sequence: CASGLLSGGSSTDTQYF. This chain uses TRBV12-5 with TRBJ2-3; 9 bases align to TRBD2. From germline, CDR1 is LGHNT and CDR2 FRNRAP. V shed 6 bases, J shed 0 bases, and the junction held 10 bases outside the gene matches. The length of the CDR3 is 17 residues.

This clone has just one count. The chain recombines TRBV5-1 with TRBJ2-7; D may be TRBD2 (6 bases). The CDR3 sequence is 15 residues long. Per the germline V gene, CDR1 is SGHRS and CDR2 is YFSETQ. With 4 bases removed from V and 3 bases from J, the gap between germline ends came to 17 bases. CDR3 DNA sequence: TGCGCCAGCAGCGTCGCGCTAGCGAGTGGCTACGAGCAGTACTTC. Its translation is CASSVALASGYEQYF.

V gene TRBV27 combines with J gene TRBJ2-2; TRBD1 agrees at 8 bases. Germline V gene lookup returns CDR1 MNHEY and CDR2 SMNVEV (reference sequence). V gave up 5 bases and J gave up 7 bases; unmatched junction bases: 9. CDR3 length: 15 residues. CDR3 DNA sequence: TGTGCCAGCAGTCCCCAGGGGGCGCTCATCGGGGAGCTGTTTTTT. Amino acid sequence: CASSPQGALIGELFF.

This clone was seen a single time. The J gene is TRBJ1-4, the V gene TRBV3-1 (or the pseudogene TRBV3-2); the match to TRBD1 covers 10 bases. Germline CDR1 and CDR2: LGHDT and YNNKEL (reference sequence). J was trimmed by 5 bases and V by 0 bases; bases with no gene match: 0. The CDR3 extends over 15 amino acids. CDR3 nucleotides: TGTGCCAGCAGCCAAGAGGACAGGGGGAATGAAAAACTGTTTTTT. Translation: CASSQEDRGNEKLFF.

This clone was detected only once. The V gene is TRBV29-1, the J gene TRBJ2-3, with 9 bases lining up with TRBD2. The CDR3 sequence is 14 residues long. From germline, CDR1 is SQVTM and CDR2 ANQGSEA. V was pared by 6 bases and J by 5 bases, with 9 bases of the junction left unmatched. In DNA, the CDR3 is TGCAGCGTGGAACCGGGACTAGCAAGAGATACGCAGTATTTT. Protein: CSVEPGLARDTQYF.

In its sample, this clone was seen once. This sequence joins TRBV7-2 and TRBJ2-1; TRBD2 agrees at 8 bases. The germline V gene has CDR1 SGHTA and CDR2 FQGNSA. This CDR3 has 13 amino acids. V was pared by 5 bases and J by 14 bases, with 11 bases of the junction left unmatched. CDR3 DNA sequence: TGTGCCAGCAGCCCAGGGTGGGCGGGGGGTAAGTTCTTC. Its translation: CASSPGWAGGKFF.

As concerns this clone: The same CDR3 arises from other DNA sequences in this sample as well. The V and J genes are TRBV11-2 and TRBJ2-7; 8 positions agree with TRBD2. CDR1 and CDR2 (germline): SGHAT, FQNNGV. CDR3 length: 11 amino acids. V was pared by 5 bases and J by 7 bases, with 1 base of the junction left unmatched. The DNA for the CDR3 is TGTGCCAGCAGCCCGGGGGGGGAGCAGTACTTC. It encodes CASSPGGEQYF.

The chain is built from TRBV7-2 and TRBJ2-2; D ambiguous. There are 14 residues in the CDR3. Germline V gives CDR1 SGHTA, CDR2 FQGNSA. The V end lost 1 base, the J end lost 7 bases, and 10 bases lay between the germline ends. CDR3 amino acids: CASSLVPGNGELFF. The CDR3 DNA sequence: TGTGCCAGCAGCTTAGTACCTGGCAACGGGGAGCTGTTTTTT. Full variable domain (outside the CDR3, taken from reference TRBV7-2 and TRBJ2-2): GAGVSQSPSNKVTEKGKDVELRCDPISGHTALYWYRQSLGQGLEFLIYFQGNSAPDKSGLPSDRFSAERTGGSVSTLTIQRTQQEDSAVYLCASSLVPGNGELFFGEGSRLTVL.

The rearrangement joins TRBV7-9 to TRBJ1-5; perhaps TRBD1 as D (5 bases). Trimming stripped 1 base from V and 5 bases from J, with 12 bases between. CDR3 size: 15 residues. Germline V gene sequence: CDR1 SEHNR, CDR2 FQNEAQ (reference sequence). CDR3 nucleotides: TGTGCCAGCAGCTTAGGGGCAGGGTTTGATCAGCCCCAGCATTTT. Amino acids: CASSLGAGFDQPQHF.

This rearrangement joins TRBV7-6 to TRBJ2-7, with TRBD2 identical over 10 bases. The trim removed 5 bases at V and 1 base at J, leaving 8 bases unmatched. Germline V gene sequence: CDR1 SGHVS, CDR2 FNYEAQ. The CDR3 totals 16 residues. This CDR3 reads CASSQREGSRSYEQYF. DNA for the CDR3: TGTGCCAGCAGCCAGCGGGAGGGTTCTCGGTCCTACGAGCAGTACTTC.

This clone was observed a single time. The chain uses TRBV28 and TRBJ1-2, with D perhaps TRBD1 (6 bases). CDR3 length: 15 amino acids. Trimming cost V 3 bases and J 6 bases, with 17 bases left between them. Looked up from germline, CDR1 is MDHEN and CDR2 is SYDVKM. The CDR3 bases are TGTGCCAGCAGTTTTCTGCCAGGGGCAAGAAATGGCTACACCTTC. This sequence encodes CASSFLPGARNGYTF.

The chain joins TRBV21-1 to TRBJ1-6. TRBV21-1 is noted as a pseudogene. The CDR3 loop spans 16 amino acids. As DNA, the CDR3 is TGTGCCAGCACCACGAGCGGCGACAAGGGAGGTTCACCCCTCCACTTT. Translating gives CASTTSGDKGGSPLHF.

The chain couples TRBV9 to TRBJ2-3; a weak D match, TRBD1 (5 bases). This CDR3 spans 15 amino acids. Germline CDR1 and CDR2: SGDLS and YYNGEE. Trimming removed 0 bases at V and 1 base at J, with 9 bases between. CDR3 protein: CASSVEGAGTDTQYF. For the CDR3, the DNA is TGTGCCAGCAGCGTAGAAGGGGCGGGCACAGATACGCAGTATTTT.